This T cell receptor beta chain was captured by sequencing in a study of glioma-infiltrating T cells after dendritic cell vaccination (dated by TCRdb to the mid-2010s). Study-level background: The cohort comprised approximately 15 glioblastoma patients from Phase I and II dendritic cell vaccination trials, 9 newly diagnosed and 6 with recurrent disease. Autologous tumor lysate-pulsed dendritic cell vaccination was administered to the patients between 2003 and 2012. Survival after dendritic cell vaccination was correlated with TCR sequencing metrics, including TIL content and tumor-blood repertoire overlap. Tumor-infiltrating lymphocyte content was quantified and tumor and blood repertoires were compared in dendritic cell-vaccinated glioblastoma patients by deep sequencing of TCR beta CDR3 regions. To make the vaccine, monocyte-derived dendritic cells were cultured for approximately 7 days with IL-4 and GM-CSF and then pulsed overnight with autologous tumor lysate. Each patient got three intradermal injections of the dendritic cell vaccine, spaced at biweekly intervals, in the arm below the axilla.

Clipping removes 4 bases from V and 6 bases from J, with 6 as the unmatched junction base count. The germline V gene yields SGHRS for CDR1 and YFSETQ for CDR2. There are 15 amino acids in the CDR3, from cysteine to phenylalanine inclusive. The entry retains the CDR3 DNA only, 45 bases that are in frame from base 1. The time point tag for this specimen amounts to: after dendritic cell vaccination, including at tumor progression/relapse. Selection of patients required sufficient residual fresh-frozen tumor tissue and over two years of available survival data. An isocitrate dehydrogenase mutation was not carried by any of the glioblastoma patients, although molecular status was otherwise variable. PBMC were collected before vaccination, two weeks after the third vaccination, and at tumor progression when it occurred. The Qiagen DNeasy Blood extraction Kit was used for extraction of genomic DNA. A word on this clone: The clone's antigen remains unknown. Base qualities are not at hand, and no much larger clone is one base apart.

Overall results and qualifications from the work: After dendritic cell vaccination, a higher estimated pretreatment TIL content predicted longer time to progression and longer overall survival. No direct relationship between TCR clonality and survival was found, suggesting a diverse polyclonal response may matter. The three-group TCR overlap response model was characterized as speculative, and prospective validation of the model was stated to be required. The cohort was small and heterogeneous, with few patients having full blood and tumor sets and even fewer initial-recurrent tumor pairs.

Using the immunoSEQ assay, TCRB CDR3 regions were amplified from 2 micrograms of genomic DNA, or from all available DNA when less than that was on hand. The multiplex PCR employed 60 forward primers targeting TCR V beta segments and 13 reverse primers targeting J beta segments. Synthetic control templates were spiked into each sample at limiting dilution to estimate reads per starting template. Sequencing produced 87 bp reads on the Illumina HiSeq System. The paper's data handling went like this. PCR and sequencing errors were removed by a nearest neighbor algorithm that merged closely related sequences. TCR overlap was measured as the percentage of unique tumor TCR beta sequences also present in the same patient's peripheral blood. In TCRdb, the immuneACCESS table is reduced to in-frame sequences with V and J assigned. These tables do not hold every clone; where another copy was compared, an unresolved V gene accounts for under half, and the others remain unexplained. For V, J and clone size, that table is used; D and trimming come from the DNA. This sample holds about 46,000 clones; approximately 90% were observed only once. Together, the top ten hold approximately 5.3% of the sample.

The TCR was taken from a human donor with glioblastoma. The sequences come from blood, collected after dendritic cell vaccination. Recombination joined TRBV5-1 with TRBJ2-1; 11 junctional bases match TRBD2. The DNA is TGCGCCAGCAGCGAAACTAGCGGGAGTCCCAATGAGCAGTTCTTC. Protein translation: CASSETSGSPNEQFF.